Listed below are T cell receptor beta chains from one sample, sequenced in a study of T cell clones after liver transplantation. Only in-frame clones appear in the TCRdb table, and some are missing; sequencing was by immunoSEQ multiplex PCR. The profile shows some 120,000 clones, over 75% of them singletons. This sample comprised CD4+ T cells from blood, obtained 12 months after liver transplant. Every receptor here comes from a human patient who received a liver transplant. Among the T cells, some may be from the graft donor. Both conserved end residues are part of each CDR3. Rows give clone size only sometimes, using once, few, many, or a class for an expanded clone.

CASSTQGLAGGPLDTQYF,TRBV19,TRBJ2-3,.
CASSQLTDQPQHF,TRBV4-1,TRBJ1-5,.
CASSRDSSGYNEQFF,TRBV5-4,TRBJ2-1,once
CAISGGANEKLFF,TRBV10-3,TRBJ1-4,.
CASSEMAANSNQPQHF,TRBV6-1,TRBJ1-5,.
CASSEALTGASNQPQHF,TRBV2,TRBJ1-5,.
CASSGTGGRGDTQYF,TRBV5-6,TRBJ2-3,.
CASSLAGQGSYEQYF,TRBV5-1,TRBJ2-7,.
CASSSGAGSDPCF,TRBV7-2,TRBJ2-4,.
CASSPGQLYEQYF,TRBV5-1,TRBJ2-7,.
CASSYSNRGPFYGYTF,TRBV6-5,TRBJ1-2,.
CASSERFRDRRYF,TRBV7-2,TRBJ2-7,.
CASSLVGGFSYNEQFF,TRBV7-2,TRBJ2-1,.
CASSPAGIEDNEQFF,TRBV18,TRBJ2-1,.
CASSLSPGQGNYEQYF,TRBV27,TRBJ2-7,.
CASTPKQGINTEAFF,TRBV11-3,TRBJ1-1,.
CASSVGTGREEQYF,TRBV5-1,TRBJ2-7,.
CASAWGYQETQYF,TRBV25-1,TRBJ2-5,.
CASTRVGRGREKLFF,TRBV2,TRBJ1-4,.
CASSNQLVNEQFF,TRBV7-9,TRBJ2-1,.
CASSEGTGFREQYF,TRBV10-2,TRBJ2-7,.
CSVEPPRGYNEQFF,TRBV29-1,TRBJ2-1,.
CASSAREKLFF,TRBV28,TRBJ1-4,.
CASSFSGGRDQPQHF,TRBV5-1,TRBJ1-5,.
CASSLRSGSTDTQYF,TRBV7-2,TRBJ2-3,.
CASSPGLAGVEETQYF,TRBV7-3,TRBJ2-5,.
CASGRGTGELFF,TRBV10-3,TRBJ2-2,.
CASATLGLASYEQYF,TRBV5-6,TRBJ2-7,.
CASSLTSGQCIFNEQFF,TRBV11-3,TRBJ2-1,.
CAWKFTNYGYTF,TRBV30,TRBJ1-2,.
CASSQQGWTDTQYF,TRBV6-5,TRBJ2-3,.
CASSLVGAVAANYGYTF,TRBV5-1,TRBJ1-2,.
CASSFGNEKLFF,TRBV28,TRBJ1-4,.
CASSLGISLYNEQFF,TRBV28,TRBJ2-1,.
CASSLDGGGYEQYF,TRBV5-1,TRBJ2-7,medium-sized
CASSFDRARGIYEQYF,TRBV5-1,TRBJ2-7,.
CATSRGTSGSVDTQYF,TRBV15,TRBJ2-3,.
CASSRDREGADTQYF,TRBV2,TRBJ2-3,.
CASRGTSGKTGELFF,TRBV2,TRBJ2-2,.
CASSPLVFDSGELFF,TRBV5-8,TRBJ2-2,.
CASSKESRGSQPQHF,TRBV21-1,TRBJ1-5,.
CASSPGLSGEQFF,TRBV18,TRBJ2-1,.
CASNRDRETGELFF,TRBV19,TRBJ2-2,.
CASRKTGGTDTQYF,TRBV6-5,TRBJ2-3,.
CASTGGRSTDTQYF,TRBV6-1,TRBJ2-3,.
CASSSPTGGHTEAFF,TRBV5-6,TRBJ1-1,few
CASSPVSSYEQYF,TRBV18,TRBJ2-7,.
CASSPEDQETQYF,TRBV2,TRBJ2-5,.
CASSVLAGGPSYEQYF,TRBV9,TRBJ2-7,.
CASSPGQNTEAFF,TRBV18,TRBJ1-1,few